The 11 T cell receptor beta chains below all came from one sample that was sequenced in a study of T cell changes during pregnancy in multiple sclerosis. The repertoire was sequenced with immunoSEQ multiplex PCR; TCRdb's copy has only in-frame clones and lacks some. The sample lists about 31,000 clones; about 87% were seen once. The sequences come from CD8+ T cells from peripheral blood mononuclear cells, collected before pregnancy. All receptors come from a female donor with multiple sclerosis, enrolled in a pregnancy study.

The rearrangement links TRBV5-1 to TRBJ1-4; D possibly corresponds to TRBD1 (6 bases). This CDR3 contains 14 residues. Between the trimmed V and J ends, which lost 7 bases and 6 bases, there was a span of 16 bases. Germline V gives CDR1 SGHRS, CDR2 YFSETQ. The CDR3 sequence is CASSRGGRDEKLFF. CDR3 DNA: TGCGCCAGCTCCCGCGGGGGGCGGGATGAAAAACTGTTTTTT.

The chain carries TRBV7-8 and TRBJ2-1; 10 bases agree with TRBD2. Looked up from germline, CDR1 is SGHVS and CDR2 is FQNEAQ. The CDR3 loop spans 16 amino acids. V lost 4 bases, J lost 3 bases, and 6 bases stayed unmatched. CDR3 nucleotides: TGTGCCAGCAGCTACCGAGCGGGGGGGCTCTACAATGAGCAGTTCTTC. Translated, it gives CASSYRAGGLYNEQFF.

This chain links TRBV9 with TRBJ1-1, with D perhaps matching TRBD1 (6 bases). Germline-derived CDR1 and CDR2 are SGDLS and YYNGEE. The CDR3 is 14 amino acids. V was trimmed by 4 bases and J by 9 bases, leaving 19 bases between them. The CDR3, as DNA: TGTGCCAGCAGCCCAGAGGTAGGGGGTTGGAAAGCTTTCTTT. It codes for CASSPEVGGWKAFF.

In this sample, this clone turned up once. The rearrangement links TRBV5-6 to TRBJ1-1, with a tentative D call TRBD1 (6 bases). The CDR3 runs 14 residues. Germline assignment: CDR1 SGHDT and CDR2 YYEEEE. V dropped 4 bases and J dropped 1 base, with 11 bases sitting between them. CDR3 sequence (DNA): TGTGCCAGCAGCCTGGGAGGGGGGAACACTGAAGCTTTCTTT. It codes for CASSLGGGNTEAFF.

V usage is TRBV4-2 and J usage is TRBJ1-4, with 7 bases fitting TRBD1. The J segment lost 4 bases and the V segment lost 4 bases, leaving 12 bases of the junction unmatched. Germline V CDR1 and CDR2: LGHNA, YNFKEQ. The CDR3 has 17 amino acids. In DNA, the CDR3 is TGTGCCAGCAGCCGGCCGGGACAGAGTGGGTTTAATGAAAAACTGTTTTTT. Encoded protein: CASSRPGQSGFNEKLFF.

The rearrangement links TRBV5-6 to TRBJ1-5, with D maybe TRBD1 (6 bases). CDR3 length: 16 residues. CDR1 is SGHDT, CDR2 YYEEEE, per germline. V was trimmed by 4 bases and J by 2 bases, leaving 16 bases between them. CDR3 in amino acids: CASSPWQGLGNQPQHF. The CDR3 DNA reads as TGTGCCAGCAGCCCGTGGCAGGGGCTCGGCAATCAGCCCCAGCATTTT.

This clone has a single count. This rearrangement joins TRBV19 to TRBJ2-1; TRBD2 might be the D (6 bases). Between the trimmed V and J ends, which lost 4 bases and 12 bases, there was a span of 19 bases. From germline, CDR1 is LNHDA and CDR2 SQIVND (reference sequence). The CDR3 length is 14 residues. The CDR3 DNA follows: TGTGCCAGTAGTAAAGCGGGCCCCTACCTGGGGCAGTTCTTC. This codes for CASSKAGPYLGQFF.

This rearrangement joins TRBV18 to TRBJ2-3; 8 nucleotides match TRBD2. The CDR3 extends over 17 amino acids. V trimming: 4 bases; J trimming: 1 base; junction bases outside the gene matches: 10. Looked up from germline, CDR1 is KGHSH and CDR2 is LQKENI. The CDR3, as DNA: TGTGCCAGCTCACAACTTCGGGGGGGCCATGGCACAGATACGCAGTATTTT. This sequence encodes CASSQLRGGHGTDTQYF.

The chain joins TRBV7-9 to TRBJ1-2, with 8 bases matching TRBD1. The V segment lost 5 bases and the J segment 5 bases; nucleotides outside the gene matches: 4. The CDR3 runs to 13 residues. In germline, CDR1 is SEHNR, CDR2 FQNEAQ (reference sequence). The CDR3 spells CASSDQGAYGYTF. As DNA, the CDR3 is TGTGCCAGCAGCGATCAGGGGGCGTATGGCTACACCTTC.

The chain carries TRBV25-1 and TRBJ1-1, with unresolved D. Trimming stripped 3 bases from V and 5 bases from J, with 16 bases between. The CDR3 loop spans 15 amino acids. Germline-derived CDR1 and CDR2 are MGHDK and SYGVNS. CDR3: CASSEVDGMGTEAFF. CDR3 bases: TGTGCCAGCAGTGAGGTCGACGGGATGGGTACTGAAGCTTTCTTT. The variable domain in full, with the rest retrieved from reference TRBV25-1 and TRBJ1-1, is EADIYQTPRYLVIGTGKKITLECSQTMGHDKMYWYQQDPGMELHLIHYSYGVNSTEKGDLSSESTVSRIRTEHFPLTLESARPSHTSQYLCASSEVDGMGTEAFFGQGTRLTVV.

The chain employs TRBV5-1 and TRBJ2-7; possible D gene TRBD1, 5 bases. The germline CDR1 and CDR2 sequences are SGHRS and YFSETQ. The CDR3 covers 13 residues. Trimming pared 8 bases from V and 0 bases from J, leaving 12 bases between. The CDR3 nucleotides are TGCGCCAGTTCCCAGGGAATCTCCTACGAGCAGTACTTC. This sequence encodes CASSQGISYEQYF.